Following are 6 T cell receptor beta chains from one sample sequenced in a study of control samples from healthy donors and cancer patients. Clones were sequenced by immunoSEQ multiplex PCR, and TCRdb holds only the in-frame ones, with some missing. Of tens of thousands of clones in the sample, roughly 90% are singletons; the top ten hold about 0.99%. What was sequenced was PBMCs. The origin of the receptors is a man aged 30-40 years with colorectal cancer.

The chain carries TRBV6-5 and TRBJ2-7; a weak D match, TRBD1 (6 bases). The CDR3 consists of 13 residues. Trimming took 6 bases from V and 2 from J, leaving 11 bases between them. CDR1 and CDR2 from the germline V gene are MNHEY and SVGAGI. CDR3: CASRAGTTYEQYF. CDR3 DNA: TGTGCCAGCAGAGCCGGGACAACCTACGAGCAGTACTTC.

The CDR3 region is CASSPGTSTDTQYF. In DNA form, the CDR3 reads TGTGCCAGCAGCCCGGGGACTAGTACAGATACGCAGTATTTT. The chain has TRBV11-3 and TRBJ2-3, with 8 bases aligning to TRBD2. Germline V CDR1 and CDR2: SGHNT, YENEEA. The trim removed 5 bases at V and 3 bases at J, leaving 4 bases unmatched. The length of the CDR3 is 14 residues.

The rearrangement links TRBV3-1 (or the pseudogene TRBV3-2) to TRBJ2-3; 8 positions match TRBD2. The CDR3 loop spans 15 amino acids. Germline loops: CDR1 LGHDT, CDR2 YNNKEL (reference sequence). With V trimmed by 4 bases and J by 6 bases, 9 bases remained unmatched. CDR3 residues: CASSPRAGGWDTQYF. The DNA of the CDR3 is TGTGCCAGCAGCCCTCGTGCGGGGGGCTGGGATACGCAGTATTTT.

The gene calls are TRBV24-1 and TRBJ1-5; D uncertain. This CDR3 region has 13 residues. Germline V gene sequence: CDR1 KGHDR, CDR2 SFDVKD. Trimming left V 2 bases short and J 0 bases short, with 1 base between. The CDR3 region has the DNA TGTGCCACCAGTGATTCTAGCAATCAGCCCCAGCATTTT. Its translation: CATSDSSNQPQHF.

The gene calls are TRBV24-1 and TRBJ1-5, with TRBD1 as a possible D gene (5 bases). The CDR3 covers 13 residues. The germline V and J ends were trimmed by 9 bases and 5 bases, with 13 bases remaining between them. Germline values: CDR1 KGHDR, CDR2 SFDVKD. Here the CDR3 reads CATQGMDHQPQHF. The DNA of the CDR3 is TGTGCCACCCAGGGAATGGACCATCAGCCCCAGCATTTT.

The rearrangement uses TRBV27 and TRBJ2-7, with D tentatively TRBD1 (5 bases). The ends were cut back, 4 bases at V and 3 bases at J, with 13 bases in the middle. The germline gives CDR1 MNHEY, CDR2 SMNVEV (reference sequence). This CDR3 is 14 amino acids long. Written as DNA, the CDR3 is TGTGCCAGCAGTTATTCCAGGGTCAACTACGAGCAGTACTTC. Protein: CASSYSRVNYEQYF.